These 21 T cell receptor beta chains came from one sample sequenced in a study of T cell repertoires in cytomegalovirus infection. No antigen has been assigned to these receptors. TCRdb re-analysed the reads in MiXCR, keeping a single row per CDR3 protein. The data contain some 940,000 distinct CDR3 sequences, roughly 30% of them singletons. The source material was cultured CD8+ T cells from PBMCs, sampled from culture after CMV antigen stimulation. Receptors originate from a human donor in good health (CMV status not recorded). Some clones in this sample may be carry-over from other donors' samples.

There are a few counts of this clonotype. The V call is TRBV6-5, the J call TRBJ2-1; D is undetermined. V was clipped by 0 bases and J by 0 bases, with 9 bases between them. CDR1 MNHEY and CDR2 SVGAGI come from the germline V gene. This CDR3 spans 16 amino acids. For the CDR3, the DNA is TGTGCCAGCAGTTACTCGTGGGATAGCTCCTACAATGAGCAGTTCTTC. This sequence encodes CASSYSWDSSYNEQFF.

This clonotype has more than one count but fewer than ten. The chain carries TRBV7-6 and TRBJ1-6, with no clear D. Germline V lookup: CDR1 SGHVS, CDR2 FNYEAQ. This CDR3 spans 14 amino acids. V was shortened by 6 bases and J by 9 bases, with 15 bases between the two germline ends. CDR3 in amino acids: CASRIGSLSSPLHF. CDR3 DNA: TGTGCCAGCAGAATCGGCTCACTGTCTTCACCCCTCCACTTT. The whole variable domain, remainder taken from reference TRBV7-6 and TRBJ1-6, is GAGVSQSPRYKVTKRGQDVALRCDPISGHVSLYWYRQALGQGPEFLTYFNYEAQQDKSGLPNDRFSAERPEGSISTLTIQRTEQRDSAMYRCASRIGSLSSPLHFGNGTRLTVT.

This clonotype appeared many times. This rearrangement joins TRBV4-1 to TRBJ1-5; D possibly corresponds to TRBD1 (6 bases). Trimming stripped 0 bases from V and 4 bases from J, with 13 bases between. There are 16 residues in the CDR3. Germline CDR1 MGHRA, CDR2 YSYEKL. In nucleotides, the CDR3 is TGCGCCAGCAGCCAAGAGGTAGGACAGCTGAATCAGCCCCAGCATTTT. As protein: CASSQEVGQLNQPQHF.

Written as DNA, the CDR3 is TGTGCCAGCAGTTACCCGACTAGCGGGGGCACAAGGGAGCAGTTCTTC. As protein: CASSYPTSGGTREQFF. The rearrangement links TRBV6-6 to TRBJ2-1; 12 bases align to TRBD2. V gave up 2 bases and J gave up 10 bases; unmatched junction bases: 9. The CDR3 sequence is 16 residues long. Per the germline V gene, CDR1 is MNHNY and CDR2 is SVGAGI (reference sequence).

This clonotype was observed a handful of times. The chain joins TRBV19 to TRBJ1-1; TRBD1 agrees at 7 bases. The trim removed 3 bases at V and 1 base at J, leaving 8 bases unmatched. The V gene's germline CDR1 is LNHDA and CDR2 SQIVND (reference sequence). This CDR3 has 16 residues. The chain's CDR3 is CASSILPGQKNTEAFF. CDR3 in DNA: TGTGCCAGTAGTATTCTCCCGGGACAGAAGAACACTGAAGCTTTCTTT.

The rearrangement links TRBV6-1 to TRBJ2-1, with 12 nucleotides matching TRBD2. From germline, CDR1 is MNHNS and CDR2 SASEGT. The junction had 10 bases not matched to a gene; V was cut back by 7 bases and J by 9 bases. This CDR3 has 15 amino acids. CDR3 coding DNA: TGTGCCAGCAAAAGGCCTAGCGGGGGGGCGGGTGAGCAGTTCTTC. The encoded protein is CASKRPSGGAGEQFF.

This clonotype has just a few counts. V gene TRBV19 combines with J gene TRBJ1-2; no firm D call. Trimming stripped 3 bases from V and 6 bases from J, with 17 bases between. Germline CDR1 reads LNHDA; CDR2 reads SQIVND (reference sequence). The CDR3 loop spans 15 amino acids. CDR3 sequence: CASSIRHLDGNGYTF. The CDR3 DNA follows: TGTGCCAGTAGTATTCGACACCTTGATGGGAATGGCTACACCTTC.

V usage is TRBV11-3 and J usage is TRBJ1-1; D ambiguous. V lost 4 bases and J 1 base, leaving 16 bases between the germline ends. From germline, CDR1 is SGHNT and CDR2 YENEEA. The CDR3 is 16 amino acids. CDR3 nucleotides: TGTGCCAGCAGCTCAGCCATGGACGAACCGAACACTGAAGCTTTCTTT. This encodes CASSSAMDEPNTEAFF.

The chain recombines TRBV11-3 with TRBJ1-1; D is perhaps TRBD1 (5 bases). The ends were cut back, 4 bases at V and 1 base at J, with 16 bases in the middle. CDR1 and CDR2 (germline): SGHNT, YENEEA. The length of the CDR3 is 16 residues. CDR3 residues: CASSSHGGDGNTEAFF. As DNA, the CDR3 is TGTGCCAGCAGCTCCCACGGGGGGGATGGGAACACTGAAGCTTTCTTT.

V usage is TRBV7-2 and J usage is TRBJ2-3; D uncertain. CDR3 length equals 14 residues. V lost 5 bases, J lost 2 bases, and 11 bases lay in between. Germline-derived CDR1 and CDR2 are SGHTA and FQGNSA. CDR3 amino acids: CASSLSPATDTQYF. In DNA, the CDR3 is TGTGCCAGCAGCCTGTCCCCCGCCACAGATACGCAGTATTTT.

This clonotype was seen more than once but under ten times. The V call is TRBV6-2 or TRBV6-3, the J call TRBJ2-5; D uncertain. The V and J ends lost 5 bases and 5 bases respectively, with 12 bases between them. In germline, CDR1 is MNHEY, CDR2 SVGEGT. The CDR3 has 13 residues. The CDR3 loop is CASSPAIVETQYF. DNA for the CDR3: TGTGCCAGCAGTCCTGCCATAGTGGAGACCCAGTACTTC.

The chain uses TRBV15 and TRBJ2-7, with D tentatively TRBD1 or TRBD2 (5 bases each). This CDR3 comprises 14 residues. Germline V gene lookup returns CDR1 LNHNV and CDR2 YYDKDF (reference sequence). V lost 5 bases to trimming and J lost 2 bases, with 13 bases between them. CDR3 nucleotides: TGTGCCACCAGCCGAAGGGACCTCCCCTACGAGCAGTACGTC. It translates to CATSRRDLPYEQYV.

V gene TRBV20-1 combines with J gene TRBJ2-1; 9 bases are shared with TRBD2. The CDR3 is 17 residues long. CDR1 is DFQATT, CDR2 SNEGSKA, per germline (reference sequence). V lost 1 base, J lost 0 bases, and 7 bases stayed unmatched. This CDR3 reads CSARGASGDSSYNEQFF. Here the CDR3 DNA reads TGCAGTGCTAGAGGGGCTAGCGGGGACTCCTCCTACAATGAGCAGTTCTTC.

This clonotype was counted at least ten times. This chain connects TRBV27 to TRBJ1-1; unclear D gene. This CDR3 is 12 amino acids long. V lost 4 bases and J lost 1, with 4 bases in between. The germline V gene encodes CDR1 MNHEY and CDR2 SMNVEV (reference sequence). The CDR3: CASSSQNTEAFF. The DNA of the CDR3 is TGTGCCAGCAGTTCACAGAACACTGAAGCTTTCTTT.

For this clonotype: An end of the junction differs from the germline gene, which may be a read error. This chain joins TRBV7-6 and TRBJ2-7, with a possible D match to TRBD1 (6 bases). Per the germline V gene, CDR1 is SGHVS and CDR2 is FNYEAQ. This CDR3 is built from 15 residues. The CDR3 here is CASSLVSGAEYEHYF. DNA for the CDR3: TGTGCTAGCAGCTTAGTTTCAGGGGCTGAATACGAGCATTACTTC.

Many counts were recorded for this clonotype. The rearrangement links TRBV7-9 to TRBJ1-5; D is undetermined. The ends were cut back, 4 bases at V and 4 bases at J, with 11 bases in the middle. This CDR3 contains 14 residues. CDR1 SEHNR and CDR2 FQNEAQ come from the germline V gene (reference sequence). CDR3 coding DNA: TGTGCCAGCAGCTCACGAGACACAAATCAGCCCCAGCATTTT. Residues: CASSSRDTNQPQHF.

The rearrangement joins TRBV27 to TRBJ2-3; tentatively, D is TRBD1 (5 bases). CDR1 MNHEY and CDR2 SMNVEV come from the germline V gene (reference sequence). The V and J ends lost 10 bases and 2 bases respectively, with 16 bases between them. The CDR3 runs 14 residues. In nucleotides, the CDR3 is TGTGCCACCCTCCCGACAGACCACACAGATACGCAGTATTTT. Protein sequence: CATLPTDHTDTQYF.

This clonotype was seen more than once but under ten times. As DNA, the CDR3 is TGTGCCAGCAGCTTGCCGACAGGGGGCGAGGGATACGAGCAGTACGTC. Translating gives CASSLPTGGEGYEQYV. The chain couples TRBV7-9 to TRBJ2-7; the match to TRBD1 covers 10 bases. After removal of 3 bases from V and 4 bases from J, the junction contained 9 bases not matched to a gene. The CDR3 has 16 residues. CDR1 and CDR2 from the germline V gene are SEHNR and FQNEAQ (reference sequence).

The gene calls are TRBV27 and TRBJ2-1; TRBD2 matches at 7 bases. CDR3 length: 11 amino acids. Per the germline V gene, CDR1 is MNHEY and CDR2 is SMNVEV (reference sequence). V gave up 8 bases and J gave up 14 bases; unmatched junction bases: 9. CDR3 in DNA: TGTGCCAGCCGAGTCGGGGCGGGGGAGTTCTTC. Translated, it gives CASRVGAGEFF.

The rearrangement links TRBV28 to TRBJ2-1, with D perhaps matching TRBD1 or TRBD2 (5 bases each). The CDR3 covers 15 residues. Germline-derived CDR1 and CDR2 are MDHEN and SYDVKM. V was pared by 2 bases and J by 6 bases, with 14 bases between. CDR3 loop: CASSLRGDGPNEQFF. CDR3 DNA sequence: TGTGCCAGCAGTTTACGAGGGGATGGCCCCAATGAGCAGTTCTTC.

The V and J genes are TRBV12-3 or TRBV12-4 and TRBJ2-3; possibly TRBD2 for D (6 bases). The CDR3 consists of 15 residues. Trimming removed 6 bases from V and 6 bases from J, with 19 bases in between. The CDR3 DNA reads TGTGCCAGCAGCTTGGAGGGGCCAAGGGTTGATACGCAGTATTTT. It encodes CASSLEGPRVDTQYF.